These 3 T cell receptor beta chains came from one sample sequenced in a study of neurological immune-mediated disorders. One entry per CDR3 protein results from TCRdb running MiXCR on the 5' RACE reads. The top ten hold 1.3% of the sample, which has about 120,000 distinct CDR3 sequences, roughly 3.1% seen once. The specimen was PBMCs. Every receptor here comes from a woman in her twenties or thirties with multiple sclerosis.

This clonotype came up many times. The rearrangement uses TRBV7-2 and TRBJ2-7; D may be TRBD2 (5 bases). CDR3 length: 14 amino acids. Trimming pared 1 base from V and 6 bases from J, leaving 13 bases between. Per germline, CDR1 SGHTA and CDR2 FQGNSA. This CDR3 reads CASSLGPGAAEQYF. The CDR3 DNA reads as TGTGCCAGCAGCTTAGGTCCCGGAGCGGCCGAGCAGTACTTC.

This clonotype was seen ten or more times. This sequence joins TRBV5-1 and TRBJ2-6; D not certain. The CDR3 loop spans 15 amino acids. V was cut by 0 bases and J by 0 bases, with 4 bases left in between. The germline V gene has CDR1 SGHRS and CDR2 YFSETQ. The CDR3 DNA follows: TGCGCCAGCAGCTTGGACCTCTCTGGGGCCAACGTCCTGACTTTC. Translating it yields CASSLDLSGANVLTF.

This clonotype was recorded at least ten times. The genes are TRBV20-1 and TRBJ2-7; TRBD1 matches at 10 bases. The CDR3 loop spans 17 amino acids. Looked up from germline, CDR1 is DFQATT and CDR2 is SNEGSKA (reference sequence). Trimming removed 0 bases from V and 3 bases from J; junction bases left unmatched: 11. CDR3 DNA: TGCAGTGCTAGAGAGGGACAGGGGCCCTATATCCTCTACGAGCAGTACTTC. This translates into CSAREGQGPYILYEQYF.